This T cell receptor (beta chain) is from a study of T cell responses to AZD1222 COVID-19 vaccine (TCRdb year 2021). The study in broad terms: A total of more than 230 trial participants underwent TCR sequencing, of whom around 200 received two doses of AZD1222 and about 25 received two doses of the MenACWY control vaccine. Trial participants were enrolled into age subgroups of 18-55, 56-69 and 70-plus years, which contained around 150, 28 and 57 TCR-sequenced participants, respectively.

What the time point label conveys for this sample: about 28 days (+/-7) after the second vaccine dose. AZD1222 recipients whose second dose came at about 4 weeks and those whose second dose came at about 12 weeks were combined into one group, since spike-specific TCR depth and breadth did not differ between the two schedules. Samples from vaccinated people were obtained from the UK trials COV001 and COV002, which included a single-blind randomized controlled phase 2/3 trial of AZD1222 (ChAdOx1 nCoV-19) in healthy adults. For TCRbeta chain sequencing, PBMC samples from trial participants were taken at day 0 and at day 28 after the second dose. The CDR3 regions of human TCRbeta chains were subjected to immunosequencing. Concerning the study's data processing: Repertoire TCRs were matched against a reference library of SARS-CoV-2-specific TCRs generated with the MIRA antigen-specificity platform. Breadth meant the fraction of unique TCRs that were SARS-CoV-2-associated, whereas depth meant the fraction of total T cells that were SARS-CoV-2-associated. Using the MIRA data, each spike-specific TCR was assigned both to the spike region to which the TCR was reactive and to a CD4 or CD8 class. Log10-transformed breadth and depth values were compared by one-way ANOVA with Sidak's multiple comparisons tests. Here the immuneACCESS table is served through TCRdb, limited to in-frame sequences with V and J called. Missing clones are a known gap in these copies; in checked studies unresolved V genes cover under half, and the rest lacks a known reason. V, J and clone size reflect that table, while D and trimming were determined from the DNA. This sample gives roughly 84,000 clones in total; approximately 85% of them show up just once. The ten largest account for over 10% of the sample.

V is cut by 2 bases and J by 7 bases, and the space between the germline ends is 11 bases. CDR1 and CDR2 are read off the germline V gene (reference sequence) as WNHNN and SYGVQD. The cysteine opens and the phenylalanine closes a CDR3 of 13 amino acids. Only the CDR3 region is kept as DNA, spanning 39 bases read in frame from base 1. The investigation overall reported the following: Reportedly, close to half of the unique spike-specific TCRs recognized epitopes lying outside the regions that are mutated in the B.1.351 and B.1.1.7 variants. The whole spike protein was spanned by vaccine-associated CD4 TCRs, and dominant responses were seen in regions 160-218 and 743-854. Spike-specific TCR breadth and depth rose significantly after two AZD1222 doses compared with day 0 and with MenACWY recipients. Participants were mostly white British, with more females than males. The authors suggested clonal diversity may have been underestimated. Only five to seven AZD1222 recipients were SARS-CoV-2 seropositive at baseline, limiting conclusions about previously exposed vaccinees. In the small 56-69-year group, the increase in depth fell short of significance, most likely because of low power. Because no samples from the day 14 peak response were available, repertoires could be characterized only after the peak T cell response.

A word on this clone: Its antigen is unknown. No much larger clone exists at a distance of one base, and base qualities are not known.

This chain is built from TRBV10-1 and TRBJ1-2; no D gene is confidently identified. Specimen: peripheral blood, collected 28 days after the second AZD1222 dose. The receptor comes from an adult who received the AZD1222 COVID-19 vaccine. In nucleotide form, the sequence is TGCGCCAGCAGTGAGAGCAGCCAAACTGGCTACACCTTC. Its amino acids are CASSESSQTGYTF.